A single sample is the source of the 30 T cell receptor beta chains below, sequenced in a study of Graves' ophthalmopathy and Graves' hyperthyroidism. TCR beta CDR3 amplification used RNA transcripts. HTBI primers served in a first-round RT-PCR, which a second-round multiplex PCR followed. Each CDR3 protein is one row after TCRdb ran MiXCR on the multiplex PCR reads. This table holds under 400,000 distinct CDR3 sequences, 15% to 20% found once. The sequenced sample was peripheral blood. Every receptor here comes from an adult man with Graves' ophthalmopathy.

This clonotype was detected many times. The chain uses TRBV5-1 and TRBJ2-7; D gene unclear. V was pared by 4 bases and J by 0 bases, with 17 bases between. The CDR3 runs to 16 residues. Germline CDR1 is SGHRS and CDR2 is YFSETQ. The CDR3 region has the DNA TGCGCCAGCAGCCAACTCAACTCGGATCGCTCCTACGAGCAGTACTTC. It yields the protein CASSQLNSDRSYEQYF.

This sequence joins TRBV12-3 or TRBV12-4 and TRBJ2-7; D unclear. The length of the CDR3 is 14 residues. Trimming took 2 bases from V and 3 from J, leaving 11 bases between them. The CDR3 spells CASSLRRRRYEQYF. Written as DNA, the CDR3 is TGTGCCAGCAGTTTAAGGCGCAGGCGCTACGAGCAGTACTTC.

In this sample, this clonotype turned up many times. This chain connects TRBV4-3 to TRBJ1-1; 9 bases are shared with TRBD1. The CDR3 extends over 15 amino acids. Germline V gives CDR1 LGHNA, CDR2 YSLEER. V was clipped by 4 bases and J by 3 bases; unmatched bases: 6. In nucleotides, the CDR3 is TGCGCCAGCAGCCCATTGACAGGGGGGTACACTGAAGCTTTCTTT. This codes for CASSPLTGGYTEAFF.

This clonotype was recorded many times. V is TRBV6-1 and J is TRBJ1-5, with 11 bases aligning to TRBD1. J was trimmed by 5 bases and V by 5 bases; bases with no gene match: 8. CDR3 size: 16 residues. In germline, CDR1 is MNHNS, CDR2 SASEGT. The chain's CDR3 is CASSSQDRGLDQPQHF. The DNA for the CDR3 is TGTGCCAGCAGTAGCCAGGACAGGGGGCTAGATCAGCCCCAGCATTTT.

The chain joins TRBV28 to TRBJ2-4; 8 bases align to TRBD2. CDR1 and CDR2 from the germline V gene are MDHEN and SYDVKM. This CDR3 has 16 amino acids. J lost 3 bases, V lost 6 bases, and 10 bases had no gene match. CDR3 bases: TGTGCCAGCAGACGGACGGGAGGGCCGGGCAAAAACATTCAGTACTTC. Its protein product is CASRRTGGPGKNIQYF.

The chain recombines TRBV30 with TRBJ1-5, with D uncertain. The CDR3 has 13 amino acids. The germline V gene has CDR1 GTSNPN and CDR2 SVGIG (reference sequence). Trimming took off 5 bases at V and 5 bases at J, with 13 bases between the two ends. CDR3 in amino acids: CAWGGTQDQPQHF. DNA for the CDR3: TGTGCCTGGGGAGGAACTCAGGATCAGCCCCAGCATTTT.

This clonotype was recorded many times. The genes are TRBV27 and TRBJ2-5; 12 bases agree with TRBD2. The CDR3 is 18 residues long. CDR1 and CDR2 (germline): MNHEY, SMNVEV (reference sequence). V lost 6 bases, J lost 6 bases, and 17 bases stayed unmatched. The CDR3 nucleotides read TGTGCCAGCAGCCCTCCTCGCTCACTAGCGGGAGGCTCCAAGACCCAGTACTTC. Translation: CASSPPRSLAGGSKTQYF.

Ten or more counts support this clonotype. This chain connects TRBV4-2 to TRBJ1-6; D ambiguous. The V end was cut by 0 bases, the J end by 0 bases, with 9 bases between. Germline V CDR1 and CDR2: LGHNA, YNFKEQ. CDR3 size: 17 residues. The CDR3 bases are TGTGCCAGCAGCCAAGATCGAGTAAGCTCCTATAATTCACCCCTCCACTTT. This encodes CASSQDRVSSYNSPLHF.

This clonotype was counted many times. The gene calls are TRBV19 and TRBJ1-5; D unclear. The CDR3 consists of 14 residues. From germline, CDR1 is LNHDA and CDR2 SQIVND (reference sequence). V gave up 2 bases and J gave up 3 bases, with 8 bases separating them. CDR3 residues: CASSIPGANQPQHF. CDR3 nucleotide sequence: TGTGCCAGTAGTATACCAGGCGCCAATCAGCCCCAGCATTTT. The entire variable domain, with the rest obtained from reference TRBV19 and TRBJ1-5, is as follows: DGGITQSPKYLFRKEGQNVTLSCEQNLNHDAMYWYRQDPGQGLRLIYYSQIVNDFQKGDIAEGYSVSREKKESFPLTVTSAQKNPTAFYLCASSIPGANQPQHFGDGTRLSIL.

At least ten counts were recorded for this clonotype. The rearrangement joins TRBV7-2 to TRBJ1-3, with TRBD1 as a possible D gene (5 bases). Per the germline V gene, CDR1 is SGHTA and CDR2 is FQGNSA. V was cut by 3 bases and J by 0 bases, with 6 bases left in between. This CDR3 contains 14 residues. CDR3 residues: CASSFDSSGNTIYF. In nucleotides, the CDR3 is TGTGCCAGCAGCTTTGACAGCTCTGGAAACACCATATATTTT.

This clonotype was counted many times. V is TRBV6-2 or TRBV6-3 and J is TRBJ2-7; 7 nucleotides match TRBD2. Germline CDR1 is MNHEY and CDR2 is SVGEGT. V lost 0 bases, J lost 3 bases, and 11 bases stayed unmatched. The CDR3 has 17 amino acids. The CDR3 region is CASSYSPGGPNDYEQYF. CDR3 nucleotides: TGTGCCAGCAGTTACTCCCCGGGGGGACCGAATGACTACGAGCAGTACTTC.

The table lists this clonotype with many counts. CDR3 DNA: TGCAGTGCTGAAGGGGGCTTCTACGAGCAGTACTTC. Amino acid sequence: CSAEGGFYEQYF. V usage is TRBV20-1 and J usage is TRBJ2-7; TRBD1 agrees at 7 bases. CDR3 size: 12 residues. The junction had 4 bases not matched to a gene; V was cut back by 5 bases and J by 3 bases. The germline V gene encodes CDR1 DFQATT and CDR2 SNEGSKA (reference sequence).

This clonotype occurred many times. The gene calls are TRBV2 and TRBJ2-7; D is ambiguous. The CDR3 has 15 residues. Germline CDR1 reads SNHLY; CDR2 reads FYNNEI. Trimming pared 7 bases from V and 2 bases from J, leaving 18 bases between. CDR3 sequence (DNA): TGTGCCAGCATACCCTCGCGGCTCCTTACCTACGAGCAGTACTTC. Translated: CASIPSRLLTYEQYF.

This clonotype was seen repeatedly, ten times or more. The chain joins TRBV28 to TRBJ1-1, with a weak D call TRBD1 (5 bases). This CDR3 contains 16 residues. Germline V gives CDR1 MDHEN, CDR2 SYDVKM. The V end was cut by 2 bases, the J end by 0 bases, with 13 bases between. CDR3 amino acids: CASSLIRGRLNTEAFF. The CDR3 nucleotides read TGTGCCAGCAGTTTAATCCGGGGCCGGCTGAACACTGAAGCTTTCTTT.

This clonotype was seen many times. V usage is TRBV20-1 and J usage is TRBJ1-5; TRBD1 might be the D (5 bases). This CDR3 has 16 residues. The germline CDR1 and CDR2 sequences are DFQATT and SNEGSKA (reference sequence). Trimming pared 3 bases from V and 3 bases from J, leaving 18 bases between. CDR3: CSARPITRGVNQPQHF. The CDR3 DNA follows: TGCAGTGCTAGGCCAATCACCCGGGGGGTCAATCAGCCCCAGCATTTT.

This clonotype was counted at least ten times. The genes are TRBV11-2 and TRBJ2-7, with TRBD1 identical over 11 bases. The CDR3 length is 14 residues. Germline lookup yields CDR1 SGHAT and CDR2 FQNNGV. Trimming cost V 1 base and J 6 bases; bases outside gene matches: 2. The CDR3 here is CASSLGTGGPEQYF. The CDR3 coding sequence is TGTGCCAGCAGCTTAGGGACAGGGGGCCCCGAGCAGTACTTC.

This clonotype was counted many times. V and J are TRBV13 and TRBJ1-5; a possible D gene is TRBD1 (6 bases). The CDR3 has 15 amino acids. Trimming left V 5 bases short and J 6 bases short, with 17 bases between. Germline CDR1 reads PRHDT; CDR2 reads FYEKMQ (reference sequence). This chain's CDR3 is CASSPESGGTQPQHF. The CDR3 nucleotides are TGTGCCAGCAGCCCCGAGAGTGGGGGCACTCAGCCCCAGCATTTT.

The sample holds many counts of this clonotype. J is TRBJ1-5 and V is TRBV6-2 or TRBV6-3; D remains unclear. The CDR3 is 13 residues long. Trimming cost V 4 bases and J 3 bases, with 7 bases left between them. Germline CDR1 is MNHEY and CDR2 is SVGEGT. The CDR3 DNA reads as TGTGCCAGCAGTTCCGAGTCCAATCAGCCCCAGCATTTT. Translated: CASSSESNQPQHF.

Many counts were recorded for this clonotype. The chain links TRBV11-2 to TRBJ2-5, with 7 bases identical to TRBD1. In germline, CDR1 is SGHAT, CDR2 FQNNGV. Trimming cost V 0 bases and J 2 bases; bases outside gene matches: 3. The CDR3 is 15 residues long. CDR3 loop: CASSLEGGQQETQYF. CDR3 nucleotide sequence: TGTGCCAGCAGCTTAGAAGGGGGACAGCAAGAGACCCAGTACTTC.

This clonotype has at least ten counts. The CDR3 reads CASSLVFSYGGNTEAFF. In DNA, the CDR3 is TGTGCCAGCAGCTTAGTCTTTAGCTACGGGGGAAACACTGAAGCTTTCTTT. The genes are TRBV7-8 and TRBJ1-1; possible D gene TRBD1, 5 bases. Germline lookup yields CDR1 SGHVS and CDR2 FQNEAQ. The CDR3 totals 17 residues. V gave up 1 base and J gave up 2 bases, with 17 bases separating them.

This clonotype was observed many times. This chain uses TRBV6-1 with TRBJ1-2; D is uncertain. Germline V gene data show CDR1 as MNHNS and CDR2 as SASEGT. The germline V and J ends were trimmed by 3 bases and 2 bases, with 7 bases remaining between them. The CDR3 sequence is 13 residues long. The CDR3 loop reads CASSDVRNYGYTF. As DNA, the CDR3 is TGTGCCAGCAGTGATGTCAGGAACTATGGCTACACCTTC.

In its sample, this clonotype was seen many times. The rearrangement joins TRBV6-7 to TRBJ2-7, with D possibly being TRBD2 (5 bases). TRBV6-7 qualifies as an ORF whose function is uncertain. V was clipped by 2 bases and J by 3 bases, with 32 bases between them. CDR3 length: 21 amino acids. CDR3 coding DNA: TGTGCCAGCAGTTACCAACTAGATCAGTCCCAGATTGTGGGCTCGATCTACGAGCAGTACTTC. Protein product: CASSYQLDQSQIVGSIYEQYF.

This clonotype was seen at least ten times. The rearrangement links TRBV7-9 to TRBJ2-7, with 10 positions matching TRBD2. The CDR3 loop spans 14 amino acids. The J segment lost 3 bases and the V segment lost 4 bases, leaving 3 bases of the junction unmatched. Germline loops: CDR1 SEHNR, CDR2 FQNEAQ (reference sequence). CDR3 DNA sequence: TGTGCCAGCAGCTCCGGACTAGCGGACTACGAGCAGTACTTC. Translating gives CASSSGLADYEQYF. Full variable domain (missing parts from reference TRBV7-9 and TRBJ2-7): DTGVSQNPRHKITKRGQNVTFRCDPISEHNRLYWYRQTLGQGPEFLTYFQNEAQLEKSRLLSDRFSAERPKGSFSTLEIQRTEQGDSAMYLCASSSGLADYEQYFGPGTRLTVT.

The table lists this clonotype with many counts. The chain recombines TRBV7-3 with TRBJ2-2; no firm D call. V was pared by 3 bases and J by 1 base, with 6 bases between. Per germline, CDR1 SGHTA and CDR2 FQGTGA. This CDR3 contains 14 residues. CDR3 nucleotide sequence: TGTGCCAGCAGCTTCCCGGGGAACACCGGGGAGCTGTTTTTT. This codes for CASSFPGNTGELFF.

This clonotype was counted many times. The V call is TRBV15, the J call TRBJ1-1; D uncertain. The CDR3 extends over 15 amino acids. Germline CDR1 is LNHNV and CDR2 is YYDKDF (reference sequence). Trimming pared 0 bases from V and 0 bases from J, leaving 8 bases between. CDR3 DNA: TGTGCCACCAGCAGAGACGAAGGGATGAACACTGAAGCTTTCTTT. Translated: CATSRDEGMNTEAFF.

The V and J genes are TRBV4-1 and TRBJ2-7; 11 bases are shared with TRBD1. After removal of 4 bases from V and 2 bases from J, the junction contained 7 bases not matched to a gene. Looked up from germline, CDR1 is MGHRA and CDR2 is YSYEKL. This CDR3 spans 16 amino acids. CDR3 amino acids: CASSRSGTGGTYEQYF. Written as DNA, the CDR3 is TGCGCCAGCAGCCGCTCCGGGACAGGGGGGACCTACGAGCAGTACTTC.

This clonotype was seen repeatedly, ten times or more. The chain has TRBV12-3 or TRBV12-4 and TRBJ1-3, with D unclear. Deletions cut 5 bases from V and 1 base from J, with 9 bases between. The CDR3 contains 14 residues. The CDR3 DNA sequence: TGTGCCAGCAGTCCGCGAAAATCTGGAAACACCATATATTTT. This encodes CASSPRKSGNTIYF.

Ten or more counts support this clonotype. The chain joins TRBV15 to TRBJ1-5, with 8 bases aligning to TRBD1. Per the germline V gene, CDR1 is LNHNV and CDR2 is YYDKDF (reference sequence). This CDR3 is built from 15 residues. V gave up 3 bases and J gave up 8 bases; unmatched junction bases: 9. CDR3 residues: CATSRDRVGYKPQHF. DNA for the CDR3: TGTGCCACCAGCAGGGACAGGGTGGGTTATAAGCCCCAGCATTTT.

This clonotype came up many times. The chain recombines TRBV27 with TRBJ1-2; TRBD1 is a possible D gene (6 bases). Germline V lookup: CDR1 MNHEY, CDR2 SMNVEV (reference sequence). The CDR3 is 15 residues long. Trimming took off 0 bases at V and 9 bases at J, with 17 bases between the two ends. The CDR3 here is CASSLSPGVALSYTF. In DNA, the CDR3 is TGTGCCAGCAGTTTATCGCCAGGGGTGGCCCTAAGCTACACCTTC.

This chain joins TRBV2 and TRBJ2-2; 8 bases fit TRBD1. With 7 bases clipped from V and 7 bases from J, the junction kept 5 bases outside the gene matches. The CDR3 covers 13 residues. Germline CDR1 SNHLY, CDR2 FYNNEI. The CDR3 DNA sequence: TGTGCCAGCACAGACAGGGGCCACGGGGAGCTGTTTTTT. Its translation is CASTDRGHGELFF.